Given below is one T cell receptor beta chain in context. The antigen is undetermined. Germline V gene lookup returns CDR1 MNHEY and CDR2 SVGAGI. The CDR3 has 14 residues. J gave up 4 bases and V 5 bases, and 7 bases lay outside the gene matches. TCRdb keeps only in-frame clones here, not all; method: immunoSEQ multiplex PCR. Counted here are roughly 100,000 clones, around three quarters occurring once; the ten biggest clones make up around 16%. The data originate from a study of Ad26.COV2.S vaccination and SARS-CoV-2 variants. Whole-study results and caveats: Vaccine and placebo recipients had similar non-spike TCR breadth. Total T cell responses may have been underestimated by the TCR breadth and depth analyses. Spike-specific CD8+ and CD4+ T cell responses reportedly showed substantial breadth after vaccination.

This sequence was found in a human donor who had recovered from COVID-19. Sequences were derived from peripheral blood, sampled after recovery from COVID-19. This chain links TRBV6-5 with TRBJ2-5; 7 nucleotides match TRBD1. CDR3: CASSQTGIGETQYF. CDR3 DNA: TGTGCCAGCAGTCAGACAGGGATAGGAGAGACCCAGTACTTC.